What follows is one T cell receptor (beta chain) and its context. V shed 7 bases and J shed 6 bases, with 10 bases lying between them. Germline V lookup: CDR1 SEHNR, CDR2 FQNEAQ (reference sequence). The CDR3 runs to 12 residues. Across several immunoSEQ plates, the genomic DNA of each subset was split evenly. Profiled with immunoSEQ multiplex PCR; TCRdb holds only in-frame clones, not every one. The top ten clones hold about 1.7% of a sample with roughly 2,000,000 clones, just over 90% of them seen once. This sample is drawn from a study of shared clonotypes between healthy human individuals. Background on the study: Each donor's CD8 memory used one plate, CD8 naive two, each CD4 subset three.

Naive CD8 cells lacked CD45RO, underwent positive selection for CCR7 and left out terminally differentiated effector memory CD45RA+ cells. The donors were all Caucasian adults (living in Nashville, Tennessee). This clonotype was sampled from a man between 18 and 29 years old in good health. Some clones in this sample may be carry-over from other donors' samples. The chain uses TRBV7-9 and TRBJ1-5, with D possibly matching TRBD1 (6 bases). The sequenced sample consisted of naive CD8+ T cells from PBMCs. Here the CDR3 reads CASTSGAQPQHF. DNA of the CDR3: TGTGCCAGCACCTCGGGGGCTCAGCCCCAGCATTTT.